These T cell receptor beta chains were read from a single sample in a study of T-cell memory formation after mild COVID-19. TCRdb reprocessed the 5' RACE reads with MiXCR, giving one entry per CDR3 protein. The sample yields over 150,000 distinct CDR3 sequences, around a fifth seen once. The sequenced material came from PBMCs or a T cell subset sorted from them (not recorded which). The source of these receptors is an adult woman who had mild COVID-19 (a few samples of this study predate the infection). Cell type and time point are not known. Each CDR3 is given with its conserved first and last residue. D genes are given only for firm matches. Rows give clone size only sometimes, using once, few, many, or a class for an expanded clone.

j_call v_call clone_size d_call cdr3_aa cdr3_nt
TRBJ1-2 TRBV7-9 NA NA CASSHHVLANYGYTF TGTGCCAGCAGCCACCACGTCTTAGCTAACTATGGCTACACCTTC
TRBJ1-6 TRBV27 NA NA CASSLRGTYNSPLHF TGTGCCAGCAGTTTACGGGGGACCTATAATTCACCCCTCCACTTT
TRBJ1-1 TRBV5-8 NA NA CASSLPPLVLRNTEAFF TGTGCCAGCAGCTTGCCCCCTTTGGTGTTGAGGAACACTGAAGCTTTCTTT
TRBJ2-2 TRBV7-8 NA NA CASSPEENTGELFF TGTGCCAGCAGCCCGGAGGAGAACACCGGGGAGCTGTTTTTT
TRBJ1-4 TRBV7-9 NA NA CASSLGPQGPNEKLFF TGTGCCAGCAGCTTAGGGCCCCAGGGTCCAAATGAAAAACTGTTTTTT
TRBJ2-7 TRBV7-9 NA NA CASSAGGTLYEQYF TGTGCCAGCAGCGCAGGCGGGACTCTATACGAGCAGTACTTC
TRBJ2-7 TRBV5-1 many NA CASSASQKGFYEQYF TGCGCCAGCAGCGCCAGCCAAAAGGGATTCTACGAGCAGTACTTC
TRBJ2-7 TRBV29-1 NA TRBD1 CSVDPQGSHEQYF TGCAGCGTTGATCCACAGGGGTCCCACGAGCAGTACTTC
TRBJ2-7 TRBV7-9 few TRBD1 CASRDNRGPAYEQYF TGTGCCAGCAGGGATAACAGGGGACCAGCCTACGAGCAGTACTTC
TRBJ2-1 TRBV6-4 NA TRBD1 CASSYPAGQGAMYEQFF TGTGCCAGCAGTTACCCCGCCGGACAGGGGGCTATGTATGAGCAGTTCTTC
TRBJ2-1 TRBV29-1 NA NA CSVGSPLEQFF TGCAGCGTTGGGTCCCCACTCGAGCAGTTCTTC
TRBJ2-1 TRBV20-1 NA TRBD2 CSARASGVQSSYNEQFF TGCAGTGCTAGAGCCAGCGGGGTGCAGAGCTCCTACAATGAGCAGTTCTTC
TRBJ1-5 TRBV7-9 many NA CASSSGRTVNQPQHF TGTGCCAGCAGCTCCGGACGGACAGTCAATCAGCCCCAGCATTTT
TRBJ2-2 TRBV5-6 NA TRBD1 CASSPATGGVGTGELFF TGTGCCAGCAGCCCGGCGACAGGGGGCGTTGGCACCGGGGAGCTGTTTTTT
TRBJ2-1 TRBV12-3/TRBV12-4 few TRBD2 CASSLAGGRNEQFF TGTGCCAGCAGTCTAGCGGGGGGAAGGAATGAGCAGTTCTTC